Listed below are T cell receptor beta chains from one sample, sequenced in a study of blood T cell repertoires in COVID-19. Method: immunoSEQ multiplex PCR; TCRdb's copy keeps in-frame clones and lacks some. The sample records 310,000 or so clones, around 90% being singletons. Sequencing was done on a sample of PBMCs or T cells enriched from blood (not recorded which). Every receptor here comes from a young woman who had recovered from COVID-19. The CDR3 runs from the conserved cysteine through the conserved F or W. Fields, in order: J gene, clone size, D gene, V gene, CDR3 DNA, CDR3 protein. D genes are given only for firm matches. Clone size is given for some rows only: seen once, a few or many times, or a class if the clone is expanded.

TRBJ2-7,-,-,TRBV4-1,TGCGCCAGCAGCCGACTAGAGAGTAGCGCAAGCTCCTACGAGCAGTACTTC,CASSRLESSASSYEQYF
TRBJ1-5,-,-,TRBV2,TGTGCCACAAAATCGAGCCCAACCTCGCCTCAGCCCCAGCATTTT,CATKSSPTSPQPQHF
TRBJ1-2,-,-,TRBV19,TGTGCCACCCTACAGGGATCTTATGGCTACACCTTC,CATLQGSYGYTF
TRBJ2-3,-,TRBD1,TRBV5-1,TGCGCCAGCAGCCAAGAAGGACAGGGGTTATATTCAGATACGCAGTATTTT,CASSQEGQGLYSDTQYF
TRBJ1-4,-,-,TRBV5-4,TGTGCCAGCAGCTGGCAGGGGCGGAGTGAAAAACTGTTTTTT,CASSWQGRSEKLFF
TRBJ1-5,-,-,TRBV7-8,TGTGCCAGCAGCCCACAGGGTTATAGCAATCAGCCCCAGCATTTT,CASSPQGYSNQPQHF
TRBJ2-3,-,TRBD2,TRBV10-3,TGTGCCATCAGTCAGACACTAGCGTTCACAGATACGCAGTATTTT,CAISQTLAFTDTQYF
TRBJ1-5,-,TRBD1,TRBV23-1,TGCGCCAGCAGTCAATCAGACAGGGATATTTACATCGGCAATCAGCCCCAGCATTTT,CASSQSDRDIYIGNQPQHF
TRBJ2-7,-,-,TRBV7-9,TGTGCCAGCAGGCAGGACAGCTCCTACGAGCAGTACTTC,CASRQDSSYEQYF
TRBJ1-2,once,TRBD1,TRBV19,TGTGCCGGGCGAGACAGGGGGAGTGATGGCTACACCTTC,CAGRDRGSDGYTF
TRBJ1-1,few,-,TRBV4-3,TGCGCCAGCAGCCAAGATACAGGGAGGGCTGAAGCTTTCTTT,CASSQDTGRAEAFF
TRBJ1-6,-,TRBD1,TRBV4-3,TGCGCCAGCAGCCAAGATCGATGGGACAGCTATGTTTCACCCCTCCACTTT,CASSQDRWDSYVSPLHF
TRBJ2-5,-,TRBD2,TRBV9,TGTGCCAGCAGCTTCGCGGGCTCCACGGGAGGAGAGACCCAGTACTTC,CASSFAGSTGGETQYF
TRBJ1-2,once,TRBD1,TRBV27,TGTGCCAGCAGTATCGGGACAGGGTTGGGTGGCTACACCTTC,CASSIGTGLGGYTF
TRBJ1-2,-,TRBD1,TRBV27,TGTGCCAGCAGTCCACGACAGGGTAACTATGGCTACACCTTC,CASSPRQGNYGYTF
TRBJ2-7,-,TRBD2,TRBV27,TGTGCCAGCAGTTCCTCTAGCGGGAGGGCAATTGAGCAGTACTTC,CASSSSSGRAIEQYF
TRBJ2-3,-,TRBD2,TRBV9,TGTGCCAGCAGCTCGGGACTAGCGGGAACCGATACGCAGTATTTT,CASSSGLAGTDTQYF
TRBJ1-5,-,-,TRBV27,TGTGCCAGCAGTTTATGGGCAGGGCTTAGCAATCAGCCCCAGCATTTT,CASSLWAGLSNQPQHF
TRBJ2-1,-,TRBD2,TRBV14,TGTGCCAGCAGCCAAGTAACGGGAGGCTACAATGAGCAGTTCTTC,CASSQVTGGYNEQFF
TRBJ2-1,once,-,TRBV20-1,TGCAGTGCTAGTGGAAGCGGTCAGTACAATGAGCAGTTCTTC,CSASGSGQYNEQFF
TRBJ1-5,once,-,TRBV10-3,TGTGCCATCAGTGGGGGCAATAGCAATCAGCCCCAGCATTTT,CAISGGNSNQPQHF
TRBJ2-7,-,TRBD1,TRBV6-1,TGTGCCAGCAGTGATTCGACAGGGGGCAACTACGAGCAGTACTTC,CASSDSTGGNYEQYF
TRBJ1-2,-,-,TRBV6-5,TGTGCCAGCACCCAAGGGCCAGGGGTTGGCTACACCTTC,CASTQGPGVGYTF
TRBJ2-2,-,-,TRBV11-3,TGTGCCAGCAGCTTAGCGGTCCCCGGGGAGCTGTTTTTT,CASSLAVPGELFF
TRBJ1-5,-,-,TRBV4-3,TGCGCCAGCAGCCAAGATGGCCCAGATCAGCCCCAGCATTTT,CASSQDGPDQPQHF
TRBJ1-1,-,TRBD1,TRBV7-6,TGTGCCAGCAGCCGCTCTGGGGACAGGAGGGACCTGAACACTGAAGCTTTCTTT,CASSRSGDRRDLNTEAFF
TRBJ2-5,-,-,TRBV4-3,TGCGCCAGCAGCCAAGACACAGGGTCGGGGGAGACCCAGTACTTC,CASSQDTGSGETQYF
TRBJ2-2,-,-,TRBV19,TGTGCCAGTTCCCGGGGGATCCAGCCGGGACTCTCCACCGGGGAGCTGTTTTTT,CASSRGIQPGLSTGELFF
TRBJ2-1,-,TRBD2,TRBV5-5,TGTGCCAGCAGCTTACTACCGGGACTAGCAGAAAGGGAGCAGTTCTTC,CASSLLPGLAEREQFF
TRBJ2-2,-,-,TRBV19,TGTGCCAGTAGTATAGATTGGCGACTACCCACCGGGGAGCTGTTTTTT,CASSIDWRLPTGELFF
TRBJ1-1,-,-,TRBV5-1,TGCGCCAGCAGCTTAGGGGAGGTGAACACTGAAGCTTTCTTT,CASSLGEVNTEAFF
TRBJ2-1,-,-,TRBV15,TGTGCCACCAGCCGAGCAGGGAGCGGACAGAGCTCCTACAATGAGCAGTTCTTC,CATSRAGSGQSSYNEQFF
TRBJ1-2,once,-,TRBV14,TGTGCCAGCAGCCAAGTCCCGAACTATGGCTACACCTTC,CASSQVPNYGYTF
TRBJ2-7,-,TRBD2,TRBV28,TGTGCCAGCAGTTTATCGGGGCTAGCGGGAGTCACAAACTACGAGCAGTACTTC,CASSLSGLAGVTNYEQYF
TRBJ1-5,-,TRBD1,TRBV7-2,TGTGCCAGCAGCTCCCGGACAGGAGAGCCTAATAGCAATCAGCCCCAGCATTTT,CASSSRTGEPNSNQPQHF
TRBJ2-1,-,TRBD2,TRBV30,TGTGCCTGGAGTCGAGCGGGGTTCTCCTACAATGAGCAGTTCTTC,CAWSRAGFSYNEQFF
TRBJ1-1,-,-,TRBV7-2,TGTGCCAGCAGCTCCCTATTAAGACAGGAGAACACTGAAGCTTTCTTT,CASSSLLRQENTEAFF
TRBJ2-7,once,TRBD2,TRBV28,TGTGCCAGCAGTGGGGTAGCGGGAAGGATGTTC,CASSGVAGRMF
TRBJ1-5,-,-,TRBV19,TGTGCCAGTAGTATAGGACAGGACCGCAATCAGCCCCAGCATTTT,CASSIGQDRNQPQHF
TRBJ2-7,-,-,TRBV13,TGTGCCAGCAGCTTCAGTTCACCATCTTACGAGCAGTACTTC,CASSFSSPSYEQYF
TRBJ1-5,-,TRBD1,TRBV28,TGTGCCAGCAGCTTAAGCACAGGGGACGTTAATCAGCCCCAGCATTTT,CASSLSTGDVNQPQHF
TRBJ1-1,-,-,TRBV7-9,TGTGCCAGCAGCTTATCGGGACTCCCCGAAGCTTTCTTT,CASSLSGLPEAFF
TRBJ1-2,-,-,TRBV4-2,TGTGCCAGCAGCCAAATCACCGGGTCAAACCTAGATGGCTACACCTTC,CASSQITGSNLDGYTF
TRBJ2-2,-,-,TRBV28,TGTGCCAGCAGTTTTGGAACGACTGCTGGGTCCACCGGGGAGCTGTTTTTT,CASSFGTTAGSTGELFF
TRBJ1-2,once,TRBD1,TRBV11-2,TGTGCCAGCAGCTTGGCGGGACAGGGAGTCCGTGGCTACACCTTC,CASSLAGQGVRGYTF
TRBJ2-1,-,TRBD1,TRBV6-5,TGTGCCAGCAGTCTCCAGGGGGCCCCCAATGAGCAGTTCTTC,CASSLQGAPNEQFF
TRBJ2-5,-,-,TRBV6-6,TGTGCCAGCAGTAAGCGGAGGGGACAAGAGACCCAGTACTTC,CASSKRRGQETQYF
TRBJ2-7,-,TRBD2,TRBV11-2,TGTGCCAGCAGCTTAGATTCACGATTCGGCGGGGGGATATACGAGCAGTACTTC,CASSLDSRFGGGIYEQYF
TRBJ2-2,few,-,TRBV7-2,TGTGCCAGCACTGGGGGCCAGGGGGGAGGCACCGGGGAGCTGTTTTTT,CASTGGQGGGTGELFF
TRBJ1-4,-,TRBD1,TRBV18,TGTGCCAGCTCACCGTGGCAGGGGGCGACAACTAATGAAAAACTGTTTTTT,CASSPWQGATTNEKLFF
TRBJ2-6,once,TRBD1,TRBV7-2,TGTGCCAGCAGCTTATCAGGGGGCTCTGGGGCCAACGTCCTGACTTTC,CASSLSGGSGANVLTF
TRBJ1-2,few,-,TRBV13,TGTGCCAGCAGCTTAGCGTTGGAGACCTATGGCTACACCTTC,CASSLALETYGYTF
TRBJ1-6,once,-,TRBV7-2,TGTGCCAGCAGAAGGAAGGGGGACGGATCACCCCTCCACTTT,CASRRKGDGSPLHF
TRBJ2-1,many,-,TRBV6-2/TRBV6-3,TGTGCCAGCAGTTGGGGGGATGGCTACAATGAGCAGTTCTTC,CASSWGDGYNEQFF
TRBJ1-2,-,TRBD1,TRBV5-1,TGCGCCAGCAGCCCGGGACAGGGGGACTATGGCTACACCTTC,CASSPGQGDYGYTF